The clone carrying this T cell receptor beta chain was recorded a few times. No antigen is known for it. This entry belongs to a study of early T cells in non-severe SARS-CoV-2 infection. Study-level background: The input, bulk RNA from unsorted whole blood, was sequenced, and chains were unpaired. Study findings and constraints: There was a bias toward anti-spike CD8 responses in VDJdb matching, which missed private and CD4 specificities.

Tagging with unique molecular identifiers was applied to individual cDNA molecules. TCRdb ran MiXCR on the 5' RACE reads and lists one entry per CDR3 protein. Of 85,000 to 90,000 distinct CDR3 sequences in the sample, about an eighth were seen once. This CDR3 spans 14 amino acids. Deletions cut 7 bases from V and 2 bases from J, with 12 bases between. The sequencing sample was made of whole blood. The gene calls are TRBV12-3 or TRBV12-4 and TRBJ1-5; perhaps TRBD1 as D (5 bases). The sequence was obtained from an adult who was a healthcare worker with PCR-confirmed SARS-CoV-2 infection or an uninfected control (not recorded which). CDR3 protein: CASNGAGRNQPQHF. For the CDR3, the DNA is TGTGCCAGCAACGGGGCAGGGCGCAATCAGCCCCAGCATTTT.